This T cell receptor beta chain was retrieved from a study of cytomegalovirus exposure and HLA in healthy donors. Study-level findings and limits: A prior analysis recorded that most TCR beta V segments were productive about 87% or about 30% of the time. What a later analysis showed was that several of the most significant clusters appeared linked to common viral pathogens. HLA alleles showed associations with 15,000 to 20,000 TCR beta sequences in a later analysis, at a 0.05 false discovery rate.

Points on this clone: Its matching antigen is unknown.

60 Vbeta and 13 Jbeta primers were used in PCR. Profiled with immunoSEQ multiplex PCR; TCRdb holds only in-frame clones, not every one. The specimen's table records about 76,000 clones. Trimming removed 2 bases at V and 4 bases at J, with 10 bases between. CDR3 length equals 15 residues. The sequenced material came from PBMCs. The chain carries TRBV5-3 and TRBJ2-6; D unresolved. TRBV5-3 is given ORF status, its function remaining uncertain. The TCR was taken from a middle-aged woman in good health and CMV-seropositive. The CDR3 bases are TGTGCCAGAAGCTTTTGGGCAACCGGGGCCAACGTCCTGACTTTC. Protein product: CARSFWATGANVLTF.